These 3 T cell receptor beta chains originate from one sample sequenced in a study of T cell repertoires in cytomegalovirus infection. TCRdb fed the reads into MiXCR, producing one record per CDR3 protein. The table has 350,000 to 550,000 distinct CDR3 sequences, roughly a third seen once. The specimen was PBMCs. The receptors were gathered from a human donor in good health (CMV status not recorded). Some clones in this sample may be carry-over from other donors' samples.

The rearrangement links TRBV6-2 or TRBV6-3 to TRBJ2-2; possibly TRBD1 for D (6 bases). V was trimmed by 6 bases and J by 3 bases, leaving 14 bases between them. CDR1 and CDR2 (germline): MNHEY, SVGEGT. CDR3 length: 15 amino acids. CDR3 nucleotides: TGTGCCAGCAGACAGGCAGGGGCGGACACCGGGGAGCTGTTTTTT. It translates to CASRQAGADTGELFF.

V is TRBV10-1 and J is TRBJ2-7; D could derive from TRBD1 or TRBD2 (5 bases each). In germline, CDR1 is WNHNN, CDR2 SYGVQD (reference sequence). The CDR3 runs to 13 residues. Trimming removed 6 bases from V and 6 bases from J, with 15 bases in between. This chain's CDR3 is CASSTSGTSEQYF. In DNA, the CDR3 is TGCGCCAGCAGCACCTCCGGGACCAGCGAGCAGTACTTC.

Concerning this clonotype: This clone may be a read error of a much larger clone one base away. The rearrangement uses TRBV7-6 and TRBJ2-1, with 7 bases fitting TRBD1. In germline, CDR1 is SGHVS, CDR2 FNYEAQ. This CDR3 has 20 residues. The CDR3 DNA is TGTGCCAGCAGCTCCCCTATAGGGACAGCAGTACTAGGTGCGGACAATAAGCAGTTCTTC. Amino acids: CASSSPIGTAVLGADNKQFF.